This T cell receptor (beta chain) was documented in a study of T cell repertoires in cytomegalovirus infection. Overall study context: Indicated by public TCR beta signatures were CMV infection and matching HLA type.

As concerns this clonotype: What it binds is not known.

Findings of the study overall: Identification of carriers of CMV plus the relevant HLA was performed using cumulative public TCR beta family frequency. HLA-C-restricted CMV clonotypes gave the most frequent clonotype in two of eight donors.

TCRdb reprocessed the reads with MiXCR, giving one entry per CDR3 protein. Here the sample spans some 440,000 distinct CDR3 sequences, roughly 31% being singletons. The origin of this receptor is a human donor in good health (CMV status not recorded). Some clones in this sample may be carry-over from other donors' samples. Sample: PBMCs.

Written as DNA, the CDR3 is TGCAGTGCTAGAGTCCCGGGACAGGGGAATTCACCCCTCCACTTT. Its translation: CSARVPGQGNSPLHF. The chain recombines TRBV20-1 with TRBJ1-6, with 10 bases that match TRBD1. The germline CDR1 and CDR2 sequences are DFQATT and SNEGSKA (reference sequence). The CDR3 is 15 residues long. The junction had 4 bases not matched to a gene; V was cut back by 1 base and J by 7 bases.